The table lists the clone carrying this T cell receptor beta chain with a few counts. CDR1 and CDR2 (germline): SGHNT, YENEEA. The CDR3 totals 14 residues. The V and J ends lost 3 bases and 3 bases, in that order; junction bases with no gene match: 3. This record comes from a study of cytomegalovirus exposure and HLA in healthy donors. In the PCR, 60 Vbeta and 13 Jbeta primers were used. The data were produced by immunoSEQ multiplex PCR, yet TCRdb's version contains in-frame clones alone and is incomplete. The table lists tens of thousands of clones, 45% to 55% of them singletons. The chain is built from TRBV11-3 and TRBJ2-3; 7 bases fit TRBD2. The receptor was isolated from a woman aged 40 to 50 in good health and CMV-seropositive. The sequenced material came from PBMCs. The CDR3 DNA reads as TGTGCCAGCAGCTTGGGAGGGGCGACAGATACGCAGTATTTT. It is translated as CASSLGGATDTQYF.